A single sample is the source of the 20 T cell receptor beta chains below, sequenced in a study of pediatric ulcerative colitis. The assay was immunoSEQ multiplex PCR, and TCRdb's table has in-frame clones only and misses some. The sample includes about 64,000 clones, over 65% of them seen just once. The specimen sequenced was blood. These receptors came from a boy younger than 18 with moderate ulcerative colitis.

The chain is built from TRBV25-1 and TRBJ2-1, with D maybe TRBD1 (7 bases). Trimming took off 7 bases at V and 6 bases at J, with 16 bases between the two ends. Germline assignment: CDR1 MGHDK and CDR2 SYGVNS. The CDR3 runs 14 residues. The CDR3 bases are TGTGCCAGCAACGTCCAGGGGGGAAGCAATGAGCAGTTCTTC. This sequence encodes CASNVQGGSNEQFF.

The rearrangement uses TRBV7-9 and TRBJ2-1; 8 bases match TRBD1. CDR3 length: 14 residues. Per the germline V gene, CDR1 is SEHNR and CDR2 is FQNEAQ (reference sequence). V gave up 8 bases and J gave up 6 bases; unmatched junction bases: 9. The CDR3, as DNA: TGTGCCAGCGGGCCGGACAGGGAGCTCAATGAGCAGTTCTTC. Its protein is CASGPDRELNEQFF.

The gene calls are TRBV23-1 and TRBJ2-3; D ambiguous. TRBV23-1 is sorted into the ORF group, with uncertain function. With 2 bases removed from V and 2 bases from J, the gap between germline ends came to 14 bases. This CDR3 has 16 residues. The CDR3 DNA is TGCGCCAGCAGTCAACCCCCGGGCCCCCACACAGATACGCAGTATTTT. It encodes CASSQPPGPHTDTQYF.

The chain links TRBV5-4 to TRBJ2-7, with 9 nucleotides matching TRBD2. The ends lost 9 bases at V and 4 bases at J; junction bases unmatched: 8. This CDR3 has 13 residues. CDR1 SGHNT and CDR2 YYREEE come from the germline V gene (reference sequence). The CDR3, as DNA: TGTGCCACCCGCGGGAGGGCCGGGTACGAGCAGTACTTC. Its translation is CATRGRAGYEQYF.

The rearrangement joins TRBV27 to TRBJ1-5; 7 positions agree with TRBD1. Germline assignment: CDR1 MNHEY and CDR2 SMNVEV (reference sequence). Trimming took 5 bases from V and 3 from J; bases not matched to a gene: 4. The CDR3 runs 14 residues. For the CDR3, the DNA is TGTGCCAGCAGTCCGGACAGGCCCAATCAGCCCCAGCATTTT. Translated, it gives CASSPDRPNQPQHF.

The chain joins TRBV29-1 to TRBJ1-2; D is undetermined. The length of the CDR3 is 11 residues. The germline V gene has CDR1 SQVTM and CDR2 ANQGSEA. V lost 4 bases to trimming and J lost 6 bases, with 9 bases between them. The CDR3 DNA reads as TGCAGCGTTGTTTTTTTGGATGGCTACACCTTC. Its protein is CSVVFLDGYTF.

The J gene is TRBJ1-1, the V gene TRBV7-8; D gene unclear. Per germline, CDR1 SGHVS and CDR2 FQNEAQ. Trimming shortened V by 3 bases and J by 0 bases, and 5 bases separated the two germline ends. This CDR3 is built from 13 residues. In DNA, the CDR3 is TGTGCCAGCAGCTTCCGACTGAACACTGAAGCTTTCTTT. It is translated as CASSFRLNTEAFF.

The sample holds a few counts of this clone. The V and J genes are TRBV19 and TRBJ1-2; D is unresolved. Trimming left V 3 bases short and J 0 bases short, with 11 bases between. This CDR3 comprises 15 residues. The germline gives CDR1 LNHDA, CDR2 SQIVND (reference sequence). The DNA for the CDR3 is TGTGCCAGTAGTATTGGAGGCCTCCCTAACTATGGCTACACCTTC. Encoded protein: CASSIGGLPNYGYTF.

V usage is TRBV19 and J usage is TRBJ2-3; perhaps TRBD2 as D (5 bases). The germline gives CDR1 LNHDA, CDR2 SQIVND (reference sequence). The CDR3 length is 14 residues. The germline V and J ends were trimmed by 5 bases and 0 bases, with 9 bases remaining between them. The CDR3 loop is CASSATGSTDTQYF. In nucleotides, the CDR3 is TGTGCCAGTAGTGCTACGGGGAGCACAGATACGCAGTATTTT.

The chain is built from TRBV7-9 and TRBJ1-1; 11 bases match TRBD1. The V gene's germline CDR1 is SEHNR and CDR2 FQNEAQ (reference sequence). The trim removed 5 bases at V and 1 base at J, leaving 9 bases unmatched. The CDR3 spans 17 residues. DNA for the CDR3: TGTGCCAGCAGCCTTAGCGGGACAGGGGGGAAGAACACTGAAGCTTTCTTT. This gives the protein CASSLSGTGGKNTEAFF.

This clone occurred once. The chain couples TRBV30 to TRBJ2-1; D is uncertain. Trimming took off 0 bases at V and 4 bases at J, with 10 bases between the two ends. This CDR3 contains 14 residues. Germline V gives CDR1 GTSNPN, CDR2 SVGIG (reference sequence). The CDR3 DNA follows: TGTGCCTGGAGTGTAGGGTCTGGGTACAATGAGCAGTTCTTC. Translating gives CAWSVGSGYNEQFF.

The chain employs TRBV2 and TRBJ2-2; no clear D. There are 14 residues in the CDR3. V shed 1 base and J shed 6 bases, with 9 bases lying between them. Germline CDR1 reads SNHLY; CDR2 reads FYNNEI. The DNA of the CDR3 is TGTGCCAGCAGTGAAGGCCGGACCTCCGGGGAGCTGTTTTTT. Translated, it gives CASSEGRTSGELFF.

The chain is built from TRBV29-1 and TRBJ2-7, with 8 bases fitting TRBD2. Trimming at V came to 4 bases and at J to 7 bases, leaving 15 bases not matched to a gene. This CDR3 region has 15 residues. From germline, CDR1 is SQVTM and CDR2 ANQGSEA. The CDR3 sequence: CSVGGRAGESFEQYF. The CDR3 DNA follows: TGCAGCGTTGGAGGTAGAGCGGGAGAGTCCTTTGAGCAGTACTTC.

The V gene is TRBV15, the J gene TRBJ2-1; D call uncertain. CDR1 and CDR2 (germline): LNHNV, YYDKDF (reference sequence). The length of the CDR3 is 15 residues. The V end lost 1 base, the J end lost 9 bases, and 16 bases lay between the germline ends. The CDR3 DNA reads TGTGCCACCAGCAGAGGAAGGATCGCGCCTGGTGAGCAGTTCTTC. Its protein product is CATSRGRIAPGEQFF. The variable domain in full, completed from reference TRBV15 and TRBJ2-1, reads DAMVIQNPRYQVTQFGKPVTLSCSQTLNHNVMYWYQQKSSQAPKLLFHYYDKDFNNEADTPDNFQSRRPNTSFCFLDIRSPGLGDTAMYLCATSRGRIAPGEQFFGPGTRLTVL.

This chain connects TRBV4-1 to TRBJ1-5; D unclear. This CDR3 is 12 amino acids long. CDR1 is MGHRA and CDR2 is YSYEKL in the germline V gene. V lost 3 bases and J 9 bases, leaving 9 bases between the germline ends. The CDR3 region has the DNA TGCGCCAGCAGCCAGGGCTTGGGGCCCCAGCATTTT. Protein product: CASSQGLGPQHF.

The chain uses TRBV2 and TRBJ2-2; no definite D call. CDR3 length equals 13 residues. Trimming stripped 2 bases from V and 6 bases from J, with 7 bases between. CDR1 and CDR2 (germline): SNHLY, FYNNEI. This CDR3 reads CASSEPGPGELFF. DNA of the CDR3: TGTGCCAGCAGTGAACCCGGGCCCGGGGAGCTGTTTTTT. Filled out from reference TRBV2 and TRBJ2-2, the complete variable domain reads EPEVTQTPSHQVTQMGQEVILRCVPISNHLYFYWYRQILGQKVEFLVSFYNNEISEKSEIFDDQFSVERPDGSNFTLKIRSTKLEDSAMYFCASSEPGPGELFFGEGSRLTVL.

This clone was seen a handful of times. V is TRBV15 and J is TRBJ1-2, with a tentative D call TRBD1 (6 bases). Germline values: CDR1 LNHNV, CDR2 YYDKDF (reference sequence). The V end lost 5 bases, the J end lost 7 bases, and 11 bases lay between the germline ends. The CDR3 loop spans 12 amino acids. CDR3 nucleotide sequence: TGTGCCACCAGCGGGGGGCTAGGTGGCTACACCTTC. Amino acids: CATSGGLGGYTF. Together with reference TRBV15 and TRBJ1-2, the CDR3 gives the full variable domain: DAMVIQNPRYQVTQFGKPVTLSCSQTLNHNVMYWYQQKSSQAPKLLFHYYDKDFNNEADTPDNFQSRRPNTSFCFLDIRSPGLGDTAMYLCATSGGLGGYTFGSGTRLTVV.

This chain joins TRBV19 and TRBJ2-4; a possible D gene is TRBD2 (6 bases). The CDR3 runs 14 residues. The germline V gene encodes CDR1 LNHDA and CDR2 SQIVND (reference sequence). Trimming removed 10 bases from V and 2 bases from J, with 15 bases in between. In DNA, the CDR3 is TGTGCCACCGCGGGGTCAGGGACCAAAAACATTCAGTACTTC. Encoded protein: CATAGSGTKNIQYF.

The V gene is TRBV25-1, the J gene TRBJ1-4; no firm D call. The CDR3 runs 15 residues. Trimming took 7 bases from V and 0 from J, leaving 12 bases between them. Germline CDR1 is MGHDK and CDR2 is SYGVNS. CDR3 in amino acids: CASTLGSATNEKLFF. DNA for the CDR3: TGTGCCAGCACCCTAGGGAGCGCAACTAATGAAAAACTGTTTTTT.

The chain links TRBV6-5 to TRBJ1-1; perhaps TRBD1 as D (6 bases). The V gene lost 5 bases and the J gene lost 2 bases, with 12 bases spanning the gap. Germline values: CDR1 MNHEY, CDR2 SVGAGI. The CDR3 is 14 amino acids. The CDR3 sequence is CASSTRGGNTEAFF. In nucleotides, the CDR3 is TGTGCCAGCAGTACACGCGGGGGCAACACTGAAGCTTTCTTT.